The sequence of this TCR beta chain was determined in a study of blood T cell repertoires in COVID-19. Sequenced by immunoSEQ multiplex PCR; TCRdb stores in-frame clones only, minus some. The sample lists about 200,000 clones, approximately 78% occurring once. Sequencing was done on a sample of peripheral blood. The source of this sequence is a woman between 65 and 79 years old with COVID-19, enrolled during active disease.

The chain's CDR3 is CASSPAGGAGYGYTF. The CDR3 bases are TGCGCCAGCAGCCCCGCAGGGGGCGCAGGTTATGGCTACACCTTC. The genes are TRBV5-1 and TRBJ1-2; TRBD1 agrees at 8 bases. V shed 4 bases and J 5 bases; nucleotides not matched to a gene: 10. The CDR3 runs to 15 residues. Germline CDR1 SGHRS, CDR2 YFSETQ.